Here is one T cell receptor beta chain with its context. Per the study methods: For nucleated cells, counts were estimated from reference gene primer amplification. The method was immunoSEQ multiplex PCR; TCRdb's version includes in-frame clones alone and lacks a portion of them. The V and J calls and the clone size are those of that table, but D and trimming were determined from the DNA. The data show 250,000 to 300,000 clones, under 90% seen once. This sample is drawn from a study of blood T cell repertoires in COVID-19. Study background: T cells, B-cell-depleted T cells, or PBMCs supplied cDNA or gDNA.

Patients at the Seattle site were enrolled during active infection and followed longitudinally. The germline V gene encodes CDR1 SGHTA and CDR2 FQGNSA. This CDR3 has 13 residues. With 3 bases clipped from V and 10 bases from J, the junction kept 5 bases outside the gene matches. The chain couples TRBV7-2 to TRBJ1-5, with 8 nucleotides matching TRBD1. This sequence originates from a woman between 25 and 40 years old with COVID-19, enrolled during active disease. The sequenced sample was peripheral blood. The CDR3 DNA reads TGTGCCAGCAGCTTTGACAGGGGTGGCCCCCAGCATTTT. Protein product: CASSFDRGGPQHF.